The clone carrying this T cell receptor beta chain has at least ten counts. Its matching antigen is unknown. V was clipped by 4 bases and J by 4 bases; unmatched bases: 6. The CDR3 is 14 amino acids. Germline CDR1 and CDR2: SGHRS and YFSETQ. The entry originates in a study of T-cell reconstitution after alpha-beta-depleted transplantation in children. Study-wide results and caveats: A year had passed since transplant, and T-cell counts and diversity by then came mostly from newly produced T cells. For some patients, TCRbeta diversity was high at day 60 because of recipient T cells and thymic progenitors that survived. Where alpha-beta T cells came from about two months after transplant was reportedly several hundred expanded graft clones.

Unique molecular identifiers were built into the TCRbeta library. TCRdb fed the PCR reads into MiXCR, producing one record per CDR3 protein. The sample contains some 600,000 distinct CDR3 sequences, 13% of which appear only once. Sequences were derived from PBMCs, mostly from graft donor cells, sampled 360 days after TCRalphabeta/CD19-depleted stem cell transplant. This chain joins TRBV5-1 and TRBJ1-1; 8 nucleotides align to TRBD1. The source of this sequence is a male patient aged 10-17 years who had a stem cell transplant for acute myeloid leukemia, so the T cells may come from the graft donor. CDR3 amino acids: CASSTLTGVTEAFF. CDR3 nucleotide sequence: TGCGCCAGCAGCACCCTGACAGGGGTCACTGAAGCTTTCTTT. The whole variable domain, remainder taken from reference TRBV5-1 and TRBJ1-1, is KAGVTQTPRYLIKTRGQQVTLSCSPISGHRSVSWYQQTPGQGLQFLFEYFSETQRNKGNFPGRFSGRQFSNSRSEMNVSTLELGDSALYLCASSTLTGVTEAFFGQGTRLTVV.